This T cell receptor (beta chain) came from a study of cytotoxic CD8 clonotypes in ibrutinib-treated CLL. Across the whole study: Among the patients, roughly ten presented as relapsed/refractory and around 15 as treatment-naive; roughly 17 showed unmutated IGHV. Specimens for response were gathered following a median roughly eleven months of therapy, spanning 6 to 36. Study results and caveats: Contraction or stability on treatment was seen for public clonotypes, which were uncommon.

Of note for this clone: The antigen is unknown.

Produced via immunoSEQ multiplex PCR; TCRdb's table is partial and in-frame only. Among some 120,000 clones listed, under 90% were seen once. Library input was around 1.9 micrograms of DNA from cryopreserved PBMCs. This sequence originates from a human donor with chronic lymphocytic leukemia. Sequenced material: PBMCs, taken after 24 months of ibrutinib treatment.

DNA for the CDR3: TGCGCCAGCAGCTTGGACACCAACACCGGGGAGCTGTTTTTT. This encodes CASSLDTNTGELFF. The chain uses TRBV5-1 and TRBJ2-2, with no clear D. The germline CDR1 and CDR2 sequences are SGHRS and YFSETQ. V was trimmed by 0 bases and J by 2 bases, leaving 5 bases between them. The CDR3 sequence is 14 residues long.